This T cell receptor beta chain is from a study of post-analysis software for immune sequencing data. Study outcomes and limitations: Included in a set of four or five TRBV segments more frequent in patients than controls were TRBV5-6, TRBV5-1 and TRBV20-1. Significantly lower normalized Chao1 diversity was seen in multiple sclerosis patients than in controls.

Unique molecular identifiers tagged the TCR beta cDNA libraries. Via MiXCR, TCRdb re-called the PCR reads, giving one row per CDR3 protein. The repertoire has approximately 460,000 distinct CDR3 sequences, 40% to 55% of them found once; the top ten carry 9.5% to 13%. On this clonotype itself: Its specificity is not known.

This CDR3 is built from 13 residues. Germline CDR1 is SGHTA and CDR2 is FQGNSA. V was cut by 4 bases and J by 7 bases, with 13 bases left in between. The sample consisted of blood. The chain employs TRBV7-2 and TRBJ2-5; weak D call: TRBD1 (6 bases). The TCR comes from a girl aged 5-17 years with multiple sclerosis. The CDR3 DNA sequence: TGTGCCAGCAGCTCCGGACAGAGGGGGACCCAGTACTTC. This gives the protein CASSSGQRGTQYF.